The sequence of this T cell receptor beta chain was determined in a study of molecular identifiers for immune sequencing clone quantification. Study in general: Replicates split RNA from approximately 22,000 or 94,000 naive CD8 cells five ways, and the researchers sequenced four portions.

This clonotype was detected ten times or more. Naive CD8 library inputs spanned about 17,000 to 1,000,000 sorted cells and 10%, 30% or 50% RNA. Naive CD8 T cells were sorted as CD8+CD4-CCR7+CD45RA+. CDR3 length: 13 amino acids. Germline-derived CDR1 and CDR2 are SGHVS and FQNEAQ. V lost 1 base and J 4 bases, leaving 8 bases between the germline ends. Previously described methods and listed TCR primers were used for bulk TCR libraries. TCRdb called the PCR reads again in MiXCR, with one record for every CDR3 protein. The repertoire holds 100,000 or so distinct CDR3 sequences, with under 40% as singletons.

This TCR was recovered from a human donor in good health. Some libraries in this study had Jurkat cell RNA spiked in. J is TRBJ2-7 and V is TRBV7-8; maybe TRBD2 (5 bases). The sample was naive CD8+ T cells from blood, with Jurkat cell RNA spiked in. Subset meaning: FACS-sorted CD8+CD4-CCR7+CD45RA+ naive T cells. CDR3 residues: CASSLGREYEQYF. CDR3 coding DNA: TGTGCCAGCAGCTTAGGAAGGGAGTACGAGCAGTACTTC.